The subject of this entry is one TCR beta chain. The sample originates from a study of monozygotic twins with inflammatory bowel disease. The CDR3 contains 13 residues. Germline assignment: CDR1 SGHKS and CDR2 YYEKEE (reference sequence). Every single donor had a roughly 2.5 ml blood sample drawn. From whole blood, total RNA was isolated without any sorting of T cells. Researchers ran eight separate cDNA reactions for each sample. Reanalyzing the 5' RACE reads, TCRdb keeps one entry per CDR3 protein, without DNA. The repertoire table contains nearly 450,000 distinct CDR3 sequences. The TCR sequence derives from a human donor with ulcerative colitis or Crohn's disease, or a healthy co-twin of an affected twin (not recorded which). The chain is built from TRBV5-5 and TRBJ2-3. The specimen was blood. Here the CDR3 reads CASSWVVVDTQYF.